These T cell receptor beta chains were read from a single sample in a study of glioma-infiltrating T cells. MiXCR was run by TCRdb on the multiplex PCR reads, yielding one entry per CDR3 protein. The sample lists around 350,000 distinct CDR3 sequences, around 38% occurring once. Specimen: glioma tissue, nonneoplastic brain tissue, or PBMCs (not recorded which). Source of these receptors: a human donor with low-grade glioma or glioblastoma, undergoing nonglioma brain surgery, or in good health (not recorded which). Both conserved end residues are trimmed from each CDR3.

CDR3aa: ASSSHQTGGYEQY
j_gene: TRBJ2-7
v_gene: TRBV6-2/TRBV6-3

CDR3aa: SARDPGQGGLGAF
j_gene: TRBJ1-1
v_gene: TRBV20-1

CDR3aa: SARDHRGSGNTIY
j_gene: TRBJ1-3
v_gene: TRBV20-1

CDR3aa: ASSQDQSGGGYGYT
j_gene: TRBJ1-2
v_gene: TRBV4-2

CDR3aa: ASRGLAGAYEQY
j_gene: TRBJ2-7
v_gene: TRBV6-2/TRBV6-3

CDR3aa: ASSLVVSGGPYEQY
j_gene: TRBJ2-7
v_gene: TRBV27

CDR3aa: SARAIPWGSGSTDTQY
j_gene: TRBJ2-3
v_gene: TRBV20-1

CDR3aa: ASSWIDYGYT
j_gene: TRBJ1-2
v_gene: TRBV28

CDR3aa: ASSPQGARNTEAF
j_gene: TRBJ1-1
v_gene: TRBV25-1

CDR3aa: ASSIPGYNSPLH
j_gene: TRBJ1-6
v_gene: TRBV7-2

CDR3aa: ASSQSPGQGVDEQF
j_gene: TRBJ2-1
v_gene: TRBV14

CDR3aa: ASSFSSGAAYEQY
j_gene: TRBJ2-7
v_gene: TRBV27

CDR3aa: ASSLVVGQPNTEAF
j_gene: TRBJ1-1
v_gene: TRBV5-4

CDR3aa: ASSYSGYAVDTQY
j_gene: TRBJ2-3
v_gene: TRBV6-5

CDR3aa: ASTLTWTKRRSSSYEQY
j_gene: TRBJ2-7
v_gene: TRBV5-8

CDR3aa: SARLLPRNGYT
j_gene: TRBJ1-2
v_gene: TRBV20-1

CDR3aa: ASSLEFMGSRNTIY
j_gene: TRBJ1-3
v_gene: TRBV5-1

CDR3aa: ASSATGPLSRSPLH
j_gene: TRBJ1-6
v_gene: TRBV7-2

CDR3aa: ASSQEAASGRKGLYEQY
j_gene: TRBJ2-7
v_gene: TRBV4-3

CDR3aa: ASRLAQGSNQPQH
j_gene: TRBJ1-5
v_gene: TRBV28

CDR3aa: ASSLLFLGRAKNIQY
j_gene: TRBJ2-4
v_gene: TRBV12-3/TRBV12-4

CDR3aa: AISESRTDSNQPQH
j_gene: TRBJ1-5
v_gene: TRBV10-3

CDR3aa: ASKPGLAGENYNEQF
j_gene: TRBJ2-1
v_gene: TRBV6-1

CDR3aa: SARDPGGAGETQY
j_gene: TRBJ2-5
v_gene: TRBV20-1

CDR3aa: ASSFRDRGSTEAF
j_gene: TRBJ1-1
v_gene: TRBV27

CDR3aa: ATSRSWDGYT
j_gene: TRBJ1-2
v_gene: TRBV24-1

CDR3aa: ASSHLGSLTGELF
j_gene: TRBJ2-2
v_gene: TRBV14

CDR3aa: ASSLVWGGSSYEQY
j_gene: TRBJ2-7
v_gene: TRBV7-9

CDR3aa: ASSPDFSLDTQY
j_gene: TRBJ2-3
v_gene: TRBV28

CDR3aa: ASSGGPNTEAF
j_gene: TRBJ1-1
v_gene: TRBV2

CDR3aa: ASTVSGNLYEQY
j_gene: TRBJ2-7
v_gene: TRBV6-2/TRBV6-3

CDR3aa: ASSYPTGEGYEQF
j_gene: TRBJ2-1
v_gene: TRBV6-2/TRBV6-3

CDR3aa: ASSYTWGDANEQF
j_gene: TRBJ2-1
v_gene: TRBV6-2/TRBV6-3

CDR3aa: ASSPRTDNAYEQY
j_gene: TRBJ2-7
v_gene: TRBV3-1

CDR3aa: ASSLVDGTWDHEQY
j_gene: TRBJ2-7
v_gene: TRBV7-6

CDR3aa: ASSRSGTSGIDEQF
j_gene: TRBJ2-1
v_gene: TRBV4-1

CDR3aa: ASSQEQYGYT
j_gene: TRBJ1-2
v_gene: TRBV4-2

CDR3aa: ASSTGGGYEQY
j_gene: TRBJ2-7
v_gene: TRBV7-2

CDR3aa: ASSFDRGYEQY
j_gene: TRBJ2-7
v_gene: TRBV28

CDR3aa: ASSDTSGGDEQF
j_gene: TRBJ2-1
v_gene: TRBV25-1

CDR3aa: ASSPVQGANYGYT
j_gene: TRBJ1-2
v_gene: TRBV11-2

CDR3aa: ASSQERAGRYGYT
j_gene: TRBJ1-2
v_gene: TRBV4-1

CDR3aa: ASSLGRDITPADTQY
j_gene: TRBJ2-3
v_gene: TRBV7-9

CDR3aa: ASQTETTDTQY
j_gene: TRBJ2-3
v_gene: TRBV2

CDR3aa: SAGVAGVRYEQY
j_gene: TRBJ2-7
v_gene: TRBV20-1

CDR3aa: ASSRADRVTGEQY
j_gene: TRBJ2-7
v_gene: TRBV4-1

CDR3aa: SARGSSATSYNEQF
j_gene: TRBJ2-1
v_gene: TRBV20-1